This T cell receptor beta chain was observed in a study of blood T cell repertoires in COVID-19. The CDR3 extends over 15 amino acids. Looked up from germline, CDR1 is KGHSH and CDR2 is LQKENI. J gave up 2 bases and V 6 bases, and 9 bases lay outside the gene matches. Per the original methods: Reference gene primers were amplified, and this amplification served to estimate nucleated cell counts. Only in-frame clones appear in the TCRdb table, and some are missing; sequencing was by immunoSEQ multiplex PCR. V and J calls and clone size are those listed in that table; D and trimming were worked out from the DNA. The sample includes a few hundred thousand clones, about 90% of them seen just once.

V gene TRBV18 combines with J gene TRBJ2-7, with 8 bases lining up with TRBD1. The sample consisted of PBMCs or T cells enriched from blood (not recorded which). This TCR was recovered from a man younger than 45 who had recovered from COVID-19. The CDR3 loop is CASSLEQGAPYEQYF. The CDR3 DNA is TGTGCCAGCTCTCTTGAGCAGGGGGCCCCCTACGAGCAGTACTTC.